Listed here are 11 T cell receptor beta chains from one sample, sequenced in a study of technical replicates of blood from several donors. This table comes from immunoSEQ multiplex PCR, and its TCRdb copy is limited to in-frame clones, with some not included. The sample lists tens of thousands of clones; around 94% were seen once. The sample consisted of T cells isolated from PBMCs. These receptors all stem from a human donor in good health.

V usage is TRBV30 and J usage is TRBJ1-3; D perhaps matches TRBD1 (6 bases). Germline V gene lookup returns CDR1 GTSNPN and CDR2 SVGIG (reference sequence). Trimming shortened V by 0 bases and J by 0 bases, and 9 bases separated the two germline ends. The CDR3 consists of 15 residues. CDR3 region: CAWSVGASSGNTIYF. CDR3 sequence (DNA): TGTGCCTGGAGTGTGGGGGCATCCTCTGGAAACACCATATATTTT.

This clone came up once. The rearrangement uses TRBV7-9 and TRBJ2-3, with 7 bases matching TRBD1. The CDR3 totals 16 residues. J gave up 4 bases and V 5 bases, and 12 bases lay outside the gene matches. Germline V gene lookup returns CDR1 SEHNR and CDR2 FQNEAQ (reference sequence). CDR3 sequence: CASSRDRDSSPDTQYF. The CDR3 nucleotides are TGTGCCAGCAGCCGAGACCGGGACAGCTCTCCAGATACGCAGTATTTT. The full variable domain, with the rest looked up from reference TRBV7-9 and TRBJ2-3, is DTGVSQNPRHKITKRGQNVTFRCDPISEHNRLYWYRQTLGQGPEFLTYFQNEAQLEKSRLLSDRFSAERPKGSFSTLEIQRTEQGDSAMYLCASSRDRDSSPDTQYFGPGTRLTVL.

The chain links TRBV18 to TRBJ1-5, with TRBD1 identical over 7 bases. There are 17 residues in the CDR3. Germline V lookup: CDR1 KGHSH, CDR2 LQKENI. Losses at the gene ends were 5 bases for V and 0 bases for J; bases not matched to a gene: 10. This CDR3 reads CASSFGDSFISNQPQHF. The CDR3 DNA reads as TGTGCCAGCTCATTTGGGGACAGCTTCATTAGCAATCAGCCCCAGCATTTT.

V usage is TRBV4-1 and J usage is TRBJ1-2; no clear D. This CDR3 spans 15 amino acids. With 0 bases removed from V and 5 bases from J, the gap between germline ends came to 13 bases. Per germline, CDR1 MGHRA and CDR2 YSYEKL. As DNA, the CDR3 is TGCGCCAGCAGCCAAGATCCAAAAAGGGAGTATGGCTACACCTTC. Its translation: CASSQDPKREYGYTF.

The chain links TRBV2 to TRBJ1-1; perhaps TRBD1 as D (5 bases). The CDR3 runs to 14 residues. Germline lookup yields CDR1 SNHLY and CDR2 FYNNEI. V was cut by 3 bases and J by 5 bases, with 13 bases left in between. CDR3 sequence (DNA): TGTGCCAGCAGTGATAGCAGGGCGGGAACTGAAGCTTTCTTT. Translating it yields CASSDSRAGTEAFF.

The chain joins TRBV7-6 to TRBJ2-7; 8 bases are a match to TRBD2. This CDR3 comprises 14 residues. Trimming at V came to 5 bases and at J to 2 bases, leaving 5 bases not matched to a gene. Germline V gene data show CDR1 as SGHVS and CDR2 as FNYEAQ. The CDR3 region is CASSPTSGTYEQYF. The CDR3 nucleotides are TGTGCCAGCAGCCCTACTAGCGGTACCTACGAGCAGTACTTC.

The gene calls are TRBV6-1 and TRBJ1-1, with a possible D match to TRBD1 (5 bases). Trimming took off 3 bases at V and 7 bases at J, with 12 bases between the two ends. Germline CDR1 is MNHNS and CDR2 is SASEGT. This CDR3 spans 13 amino acids. The CDR3 is CASSDPGGGEAFF. The CDR3 bases are TGTGCCAGCAGTGATCCGGGCGGGGGTGAAGCTTTCTTT.

J is TRBJ1-5 and V is TRBV6-1; D unresolved. CDR3 length: 15 residues. Germline CDR1 and CDR2: MNHNS and SASEGT. V dropped 4 bases and J dropped 1 base, with 11 bases sitting between them. CDR3 coding DNA: TGTGCCAGCAGTGCCCCTCGTATGAGCAATCAGCCCCAGCATTTT. Its translation: CASSAPRMSNQPQHF.

The rearrangement uses TRBV9 and TRBJ1-2; the match to TRBD1 covers 7 bases. Germline values: CDR1 SGDLS, CDR2 YYNGEE. V dropped 6 bases and J dropped 8; count of bases not matched to a gene: 16. This CDR3 contains 15 residues. As DNA, the CDR3 is TGTGCCAGCATTAATGGACAGGATGACCCGTCGGGCTACACCTTC. It encodes CASINGQDDPSGYTF.

The rearrangement uses TRBV4-1 and TRBJ2-7; 8 nucleotides agree with TRBD2. The CDR3 spans 16 residues. J gave up 3 bases and V 0 bases, and 7 bases lay outside the gene matches. CDR1 is MGHRA and CDR2 is YSYEKL in the germline V gene. The CDR3 loop reads CASSQEERESSYEQYF. The CDR3 coding sequence is TGCGCCAGCAGCCAAGAAGAGCGGGAGAGCAGCTACGAGCAGTACTTC.

In this sample, this clone turned up once. This chain links TRBV2 with TRBJ1-6, with D possibly matching TRBD1 (5 bases). This CDR3 is built from 10 residues. V was shortened by 8 bases and J by 15 bases, with 11 bases between the two germline ends. CDR1 is SNHLY and CDR2 is FYNNEI in the germline V gene. As DNA, the CDR3 is TGTGCCAGCGGGGCCAGGGTCCTCCACTTT. Residues: CASGARVLHF.